This TCR beta chain derives from a study of CD8 T cells in ankylosing spondylitis. One entry per CDR3 protein results from TCRdb running MiXCR on the 5' RACE reads. Here the sample spans 150,000 or so distinct CDR3 sequences, 25% to 35% being singletons. The CDR3 runs to 12 residues. CDR1 SEHNR and CDR2 FQNEAQ come from the germline V gene (reference sequence). V dropped 4 bases and J dropped 8 bases, with 12 bases sitting between them. This clonotype occurred a few times. The specimen was synovial fluid, either unsorted or a sorted T cell fraction (not recorded which). This rearrangement joins TRBV7-9 to TRBJ2-7; D may be TRBD1 (6 bases). This TCR was sampled from a male donor with ankylosing spondylitis. The CDR3 region has the DNA TGTGCCAGCAGCTCGGACAGCAGGAAGCAGTACTTC. Translation: CASSSDSRKQYF.